What follows describes a single TCR beta chain. The sample belongs to a study of blood T cell repertoires in COVID-19. V shed 5 bases and J 9 bases; nucleotides not matched to a gene: 6. The CDR3 loop spans 13 amino acids. CDR1 MNHEY and CDR2 SVGEGT come from the germline V gene. Only in-frame clones appear in the TCRdb table, and some are missing; sequencing was by immunoSEQ multiplex PCR. The sample lists 75,000 to 85,000 clones; roughly four fifths were seen once. The source material was peripheral blood. The V gene is TRBV6-2 or TRBV6-3, the J gene TRBJ2-1; TRBD2 matches 8 bases. The sequence was obtained from a human donor in a cohort sampled during active COVID-19. The CDR3 reads CASSQTSGAEQFF. The CDR3 nucleotides read TGTGCCAGCAGTCAAACTAGCGGAGCTGAGCAGTTCTTC.